A single sample is the source of the 31 T cell receptor beta chains below, sequenced in a study of Ad26.COV2.S vaccination and SARS-CoV-2 variants. Here immunoSEQ multiplex PCR was the method, and the copy in TCRdb shows in-frame clones only, minus some. The repertoire has 350,000 to 400,000 clones, roughly nine tenths of them found once; the top ten carry 3.5%. Treatment meaning: about 20 received Ad26.COV2.S at low or high dose, single or two shots; 5 received placebo; per-sample allocation not given. The study sampled participants on day 63 after the first vaccine or placebo injection. The sequencing used peripheral blood, collected in a trial of Ad26.COV2.S vaccine versus placebo. The source of these receptors is a person aged 18-60 years who received the Ad26.COV2.S COVID-19 vaccine or a placebo.

The V call is TRBV9, the J call TRBJ1-1; D gene unclear. V was clipped by 4 bases and J by 2 bases, with 15 bases between them. Germline V gene lookup returns CDR1 SGDLS and CDR2 YYNGEE. The CDR3 is 15 residues long. Here the CDR3 DNA reads TGTGCCAGCAGCCTTAGTGTGGAGACAAACACTGAAGCTTTCTTT. Residues: CASSLSVETNTEAFF.

The rearrangement uses TRBV10-3 and TRBJ2-2; D is perhaps TRBD2 (6 bases). The CDR3 spans 18 residues. The germline gives CDR1 ENHRY, CDR2 SYGVKD. V was clipped by 2 bases and J by 0 bases, with 16 bases between them. The CDR3 nucleotides read TGTGCCATCAGTGAGGTCTACGGCGGGGACGCGAACACCGGGGAGCTGTTTTTT. Protein sequence: CAISEVYGGDANTGELFF.

The chain recombines TRBV5-1 with TRBJ1-2; possibly TRBD1 for D (6 bases). In germline, CDR1 is SGHRS, CDR2 YFSETQ. Trimming removed 2 bases at V and 2 bases at J, with 10 bases between. The CDR3 has 14 residues. CDR3 DNA sequence: TGCGCCAGCAGCTTTGGGGGCTCCAACTATGGCTACACCTTC. Its translation is CASSFGGSNYGYTF.

J is TRBJ2-3 and V is TRBV6-6, with 9 bases fitting TRBD2. The V and J ends lost 0 bases and 3 bases, in that order; junction bases with no gene match: 4. This CDR3 has 16 residues. Germline CDR1 MNHNY, CDR2 SVGAGI (reference sequence). The CDR3 region has the DNA TGTGCCAGCAGTTACTCGAGGCGGGGGGGGACAGATACGCAGTATTTT. Protein: CASSYSRRGGTDTQYF.

The chain has TRBV9 and TRBJ2-3; the match to TRBD2 covers 9 bases. J was trimmed by 1 base and V by 4 bases; bases with no gene match: 10. CDR3 size: 17 residues. In germline, CDR1 is SGDLS, CDR2 YYNGEE. The CDR3 nucleotides are TGTGCCAGCAGCTCCTGGAGCGGGGGGTTTCGCACAGATACGCAGTATTTT. Residues: CASSSWSGGFRTDTQYF.

The CDR3 sequence: CASSQPIWGTAFF. CDR3 coding DNA: TGTGCCAGCAGCCAACCGATCTGGGGGACAGCTTTCTTT. This chain connects TRBV14 to TRBJ1-1; D perhaps matches TRBD1 (5 bases). CDR1 is SGHDN, CDR2 FVKESK, per germline. V was clipped by 2 bases and J by 10 bases, with 14 bases between them. This CDR3 has 13 residues.

The V and J genes are TRBV16 and TRBJ2-1; D is perhaps TRBD2 (5 bases). This CDR3 is built from 14 residues. Trimming cost V 0 bases and J 8 bases, with 11 bases left between them. Germline V CDR1 and CDR2: KGHSY, FQNENV. The CDR3 DNA is TGTGCCAGCAGCCAATCCTCGGGGTATCATGAGCAGTTCTTC. This codes for CASSQSSGYHEQFF.

The V call is TRBV11-2, the J call TRBJ2-5, with 12 bases fitting TRBD2. This CDR3 spans 18 amino acids. Losses at the gene ends were 3 bases for V and 5 bases for J; bases not matched to a gene: 13. CDR1 SGHAT and CDR2 FQNNGV come from the germline V gene. CDR3 bases: TGTGCCAGCAGCTTTAGGGGGACTAGCGGGCCTCAAGGGGAGACCCAGTACTTC. Its translation is CASSFRGTSGPQGETQYF.

The chain is built from TRBV4-1 and TRBJ2-1; 8 nucleotides agree with TRBD1. From germline, CDR1 is MGHRA and CDR2 YSYEKL. Trimming at V came to 6 bases and at J to 2 bases, leaving 9 bases not matched to a gene. The CDR3 has 16 amino acids. CDR3 in amino acids: CASRPLGTGPYNEQFF. CDR3 nucleotide sequence: TGCGCCAGCAGGCCCTTGGGGACAGGACCCTACAATGAGCAGTTCTTC.

The chain has TRBV5-1 and TRBJ2-1; 9 bases are shared with TRBD1. The CDR3 consists of 15 residues. Germline values: CDR1 SGHRS, CDR2 YFSETQ. Trimming cost V 2 bases and J 8 bases; bases outside gene matches: 8. CDR3 sequence (DNA): TGCGCCAGCAGCTTCGGACAGGGGAGTAAATATGAGCAGTTCTTC. Translation gives CASSFGQGSKYEQFF. Using reference TRBV5-1 and TRBJ2-1 for the parts outside the CDR3, the full variable domain is KAGVTQTPRYLIKTRGQQVTLSCSPISGHRSVSWYQQTPGQGLQFLFEYFSETQRNKGNFPGRFSGRQFSNSRSEMNVSTLELGDSALYLCASSFGQGSKYEQFFGPGTRLTVL.

V and J are TRBV5-1 and TRBJ1-6; D is undetermined. Germline V CDR1 and CDR2: SGHRS, YFSETQ. The CDR3 contains 15 residues. Trimming took off 4 bases at V and 5 bases at J, with 13 bases between the two ends. CDR3 DNA: TGCGCCAGCAGCCCTTCGGTGAGCGATAATTCACCCCTCCACTTT. This gives the protein CASSPSVSDNSPLHF.

V is TRBV5-5 and J is TRBJ2-5; possibly TRBD1 or TRBD2 for D (6 bases each). The V gene lost 1 base and the J gene lost 1 base, with 14 bases spanning the gap. CDR3 length: 16 residues. Per the germline V gene, CDR1 is SGHKS and CDR2 is YYEKEE (reference sequence). The CDR3 here is CASSLTGGRLQETQYF. Here the CDR3 DNA reads TGTGCCAGCAGCTTGACCGGGGGCAGGCTCCAAGAGACCCAGTACTTC.

V is TRBV14 and J is TRBJ1-2; unclear D gene. This CDR3 is 16 amino acids long. V dropped 4 bases and J dropped 6 bases, with 21 bases sitting between them. Per the germline V gene, CDR1 is SGHDN and CDR2 is FVKESK. The CDR3, as DNA: TGTGCCAGCAGCCGAACCGCAACGGGATTTTTGGATGGCTACACCTTC. Its protein product is CASSRTATGFLDGYTF.

This chain connects TRBV20-1 to TRBJ1-5; D gene unclear. Germline lookup yields CDR1 DFQATT and CDR2 SNEGSKA (reference sequence). CDR3 length equals 13 residues. Deletions cut 3 bases from V and 4 bases from J, with 10 bases between. CDR3 protein: CSASLQQNQPQHF. The CDR3 coding sequence is TGCAGTGCTAGTTTGCAGCAGAATCAGCCCCAGCATTTT.

The chain is built from TRBV6-5 and TRBJ2-3, with D tentatively TRBD2 (5 bases). Trimming shortened V by 7 bases and J by 0 bases, and 11 bases separated the two germline ends. From germline, CDR1 is MNHEY and CDR2 SVGAGI. The CDR3 covers 14 residues. CDR3 in amino acids: CASTRGLSTDTQYF. The DNA of the CDR3 is TGTGCCAGCACTCGCGGGCTTAGCACAGATACGCAGTATTTT.

This clone was observed a handful of times. The chain carries TRBV4-1 and TRBJ1-2; a possible D gene is TRBD1 (6 bases). The germline gives CDR1 MGHRA, CDR2 YSYEKL. Deletions cut 1 base from V and 6 bases from J, with 12 bases between. The CDR3 covers 14 residues. The CDR3 loop is CASSQVVRGDGYTF. The CDR3 coding sequence is TGCGCCAGCAGCCAAGTTGTCAGGGGTGATGGCTACACCTTC.

The chain carries TRBV4-1 and TRBJ2-3; TRBD2 might be the D (7 bases). This CDR3 region has 17 residues. V lost 3 bases, J lost 1 base, and 17 bases lay in between. Germline CDR1 is MGHRA and CDR2 is YSYEKL. The chain's CDR3 is CASSQEGGGRGTDTQYF. The CDR3 coding sequence is TGCGCCAGCAGCCAGGAAGGGGGGGGCCGAGGCACAGATACGCAGTATTTT.

The chain recombines TRBV6-6 with TRBJ1-3; D gene unclear. This CDR3 region has 15 residues. Germline values: CDR1 MNHNY, CDR2 SVGAGI (reference sequence). The V end lost 0 bases, the J end lost 0 bases, and 6 bases lay between the germline ends. The CDR3 here is CASSYSGISGNTIYF. In DNA, the CDR3 is TGTGCCAGCAGTTACTCCGGCATCTCTGGAAACACCATATATTTT.

The chain recombines TRBV19 with TRBJ2-1, with D tentatively TRBD2 (7 bases). Trimming took off 8 bases at V and 1 base at J, with 15 bases between the two ends. CDR1 and CDR2 (germline): LNHDA, SQIVND (reference sequence). This CDR3 spans 15 amino acids. The CDR3 loop reads CASSTRGASYNEQFF. For the CDR3, the DNA is TGTGCCAGTTCCACCCGGGGGGCGTCCTACAATGAGCAGTTCTTC.

This chain uses TRBV2 with TRBJ2-7; D is possibly TRBD2 (6 bases). The CDR3 is 14 amino acids. V dropped 7 bases and J dropped 0 bases, with 13 bases sitting between them. Looked up from germline, CDR1 is SNHLY and CDR2 is FYNNEI. Written as DNA, the CDR3 is TGTGCCAGCATTCGGGACTCCAACTCCTACGAGCAGTACTTC. Its translation: CASIRDSNSYEQYF.

The V gene is TRBV3-1 (or the pseudogene TRBV3-2), the J gene TRBJ2-5; 8 bases match TRBD2. The CDR3 consists of 18 residues. Germline V gene sequence: CDR1 LGHDT, CDR2 YNNKEL (reference sequence). V dropped 0 bases and J dropped 7; count of bases not matched to a gene: 16. CDR3 in amino acids: CASSQEIERGPSQWTQYF. The CDR3 nucleotides are TGTGCCAGCAGCCAAGAAATAGAGCGGGGGCCCTCCCAATGGACCCAGTACTTC.

This clone has a single count. The chain is built from TRBV18 and TRBJ2-5, with 8 bases that match TRBD1. This CDR3 spans 13 amino acids. With 2 bases clipped from V and 13 bases from J, the junction kept 9 bases outside the gene matches. CDR1 is KGHSH, CDR2 LQKENI, per germline. CDR3 sequence (DNA): TGTGCCAGCTCACCAAAAGGACAGGGCGAACGGTACTTC. Protein sequence: CASSPKGQGERYF.

The rearrangement joins TRBV9 to TRBJ2-7, with 7 bases that match TRBD2. CDR3 size: 14 residues. Per germline, CDR1 SGDLS and CDR2 YYNGEE. Losses at the gene ends were 4 bases for V and 0 bases for J; bases not matched to a gene: 4. The chain's CDR3 is CASSPGTNSYEQYF. The CDR3 DNA follows: TGTGCCAGCAGCCCGGGGACTAACTCCTACGAGCAGTACTTC.

The gene calls are TRBV11-2 and TRBJ2-2, with 9 bases that match TRBD1. Germline V gives CDR1 SGHAT, CDR2 FQNNGV. V trimming: 7 bases; J trimming: 1 base; junction bases outside the gene matches: 10. The CDR3 loop spans 17 amino acids. The CDR3 bases are TGTGCCAGCAAGGGAGTCCGGACAGGGGAGAACACCGGGGAGCTGTTTTTT. Translated: CASKGVRTGENTGELFF.

As concerns this clone: Different DNA sequences within this sample yield the same CDR3. J is TRBJ1-3 and V is TRBV9; 7 nucleotides align to TRBD1. Germline CDR1 SGDLS, CDR2 YYNGEE. The V segment lost 3 bases and the J segment 2 bases; nucleotides outside the gene matches: 5. This CDR3 is 15 amino acids long. This CDR3 reads CASSASTGAGNTIYF. The CDR3 nucleotides read TGTGCCAGCAGCGCCAGTACAGGGGCTGGAAACACCATATATTTT.

The rearrangement links TRBV6-6 to TRBJ1-1, with 9 bases identical to TRBD1. CDR3 length equals 14 residues. J gave up 1 base and V 9 bases, and 6 bases lay outside the gene matches. Germline V lookup: CDR1 MNHNY, CDR2 SVGAGI (reference sequence). CDR3 protein: CASSTGQGNTEAFF. In DNA, the CDR3 is TGTGCCAGTTCGACGGGACAGGGGAACACTGAAGCTTTCTTT.

The chain uses TRBV2 and TRBJ2-1; D is unclear. The CDR3 is 17 amino acids. Germline CDR1 SNHLY, CDR2 FYNNEI. The V end was cut by 6 bases, the J end by 0 bases, with 18 bases between. CDR3 bases: TGTGCCAGCAGCCCGAGCTCCACCGCTACCTCCTACAATGAGCAGTTCTTC. It specifies CASSPSSTATSYNEQFF.

The rearrangement joins TRBV11-2 to TRBJ2-7; TRBD1 agrees at 8 bases. In germline, CDR1 is SGHAT, CDR2 FQNNGV. CDR3 length: 13 residues. The V and J ends lost 5 bases and 5 bases, in that order; junction bases with no gene match: 5. The CDR3 here is CASSMDRAHEQYF. In nucleotides, the CDR3 is TGTGCCAGCAGCATGGACAGGGCCCACGAGCAGTACTTC.

The rearrangement joins TRBV2 to TRBJ2-3, with D unclear. Germline values: CDR1 SNHLY, CDR2 FYNNEI. Trimming removed 8 bases at V and 4 bases at J, with 13 bases between. There are 13 residues in the CDR3. CDR3: CASVFAYSDTQYF. The CDR3 DNA sequence: TGTGCCAGCGTCTTCGCTTACTCAGATACGCAGTATTTT.

The table lists this clone with a count of one. V and J are TRBV4-1 and TRBJ2-5, with 7 bases matching TRBD2. The CDR3 is made up of 16 amino acids. From germline, CDR1 is MGHRA and CDR2 YSYEKL. V was clipped by 2 bases and J by 3 bases; unmatched bases: 9. The CDR3 nucleotides are TGCGCCAGCAGCCAACCCTGGGGGGGGTCGGAAGAGACCCAGTACTTC. This translates into CASSQPWGGSEETQYF.

This clone appeared a single time. The genes are TRBV5-1 and TRBJ2-7, with 7 nucleotides matching TRBD1. V shed 5 bases and J 3 bases; nucleotides not matched to a gene: 11. Looked up from germline, CDR1 is SGHRS and CDR2 is YFSETQ. The CDR3 runs 15 residues. The CDR3 bases are TGCGCCAGCAGGGCCGGGACAGAGAGCTTCTACGAGCAGTACTTC. Translating it yields CASRAGTESFYEQYF.